These 17 T cell receptor beta chains were all obtained from the same sample, sequenced in a study of long-term antiretroviral therapy in people with HIV. Sequencing relied on immunoSEQ assay v3.0, run at survey level. Repertoires were generated with immunoSEQ multiplex PCR, while TCRdb's copy carries only in-frame clones and drops some. The table lists about 28,000 clones, 84% of them singletons, with less than 8% in the top ten. The sample here was unsorted PBMCs, taken 0.4 years after starting antiretroviral therapy. The source of these receptors is a young man with HIV.

This chain joins TRBV27 and TRBJ1-1, with D maybe TRBD1 (5 bases). Germline V gives CDR1 MNHEY, CDR2 SMNVEV (reference sequence). V was trimmed by 0 bases and J by 3 bases, leaving 11 bases between them. The CDR3 length is 15 residues. Written as DNA, the CDR3 is TGTGCCAGCAGTTTATCGTTCGGGGGGTACACTGAAGCTTTCTTT. Translated: CASSLSFGGYTEAFF.

Details on this clone: Additional DNA sequences in this sample encode the identical CDR3. The rearrangement uses TRBV4-3 and TRBJ1-3; unclear D gene. V lost 0 bases and J lost 0, with 6 bases in between. CDR1 is LGHNA and CDR2 is YSLEER in the germline V gene. This CDR3 comprises 15 residues. The CDR3 loop reads CASSQDRVSGNTIYF. The CDR3 nucleotides read TGCGCCAGCAGCCAAGACAGAGTCTCTGGAAACACCATATATTTT.

The chain has TRBV27 and TRBJ2-3; D is ambiguous. V was pared by 3 bases and J by 5 bases, with 6 bases between. Germline lookup yields CDR1 MNHEY and CDR2 SMNVEV (reference sequence). CDR3 length: 12 residues. CDR3 in DNA: TGTGCCAGCAGTTTCCTACGAGATACGCAGTATTTT. It codes for CASSFLRDTQYF.

The chain recombines TRBV4-1 with TRBJ2-2; D uncertain. CDR3 length equals 19 residues. Looked up from germline, CDR1 is MGHRA and CDR2 is YSYEKL. Trimming took off 8 bases at V and 1 base at J, with 26 bases between the two ends. The CDR3 DNA reads as TGCGCCAGCGGACCAAGATCCGGAATTGGCAGGTGGAACACCGGGGAGCTGTTTTTT. It translates to CASGPRSGIGRWNTGELFF.

The chain employs TRBV21-1 and TRBJ1-5; the table assigns TRBD1, which was not confirmed against the DNA. TRBV21-1 is classified as a pseudogene. There are 15 residues in the CDR3. CDR3: CASSKVHNSNQPQHF. The CDR3 DNA sequence: TGTGCCAGCAGCAAAGTGCACAATAGCAATCAGCCCCAGCATTTT.

The chain is built from TRBV5-5 and TRBJ1-5; D perhaps matches TRBD1 (6 bases). Trimming removed 3 bases from V and 4 bases from J, with 14 bases in between. Germline CDR1 reads SGHKS; CDR2 reads YYEKEE (reference sequence). CDR3 length: 15 amino acids. The CDR3 DNA reads as TGTGCCAGCAGCTGGGGGTTTACAGGGAATCAGCCCCAGCATTTT. Its protein product is CASSWGFTGNQPQHF.

The J gene is TRBJ1-5, the V gene TRBV14; D unresolved. This CDR3 comprises 13 residues. Germline CDR1 reads SGHDN; CDR2 reads FVKESK. Trimming removed 1 base from V and 6 bases from J, with 7 bases in between. As DNA, the CDR3 is TGTGCCAGCAGCCAAGGTCGTCGTCAGCCCCAGCATTTT. Translated: CASSQGRRQPQHF.

The chain combines TRBV4-1 with TRBJ2-7; a weak D match, TRBD2 (5 bases). The V end lost 3 bases, the J end lost 2 bases, and 11 bases lay between the germline ends. The germline V gene encodes CDR1 MGHRA and CDR2 YSYEKL. CDR3 size: 14 residues. In DNA, the CDR3 is TGCGCCAGCAGCCATAGGTTGGAGGCCTACGAGCAGTACTTC. It translates to CASSHRLEAYEQYF.

This chain uses TRBV7-9 with TRBJ1-2; D ambiguous. The CDR3 covers 13 residues. The germline V gene encodes CDR1 SEHNR and CDR2 FQNEAQ (reference sequence). Deletions cut 11 bases from V and 4 bases from J, with 17 bases between. The CDR3 region is CAARGKTSYGYTF. The CDR3 DNA is TGTGCCGCCCGTGGGAAGACCTCCTATGGCTACACCTTC.

DNA of the CDR3: TGTGCCAGCAGCGTCCGGGACAGCTACAATGAGCAGTTCTTC. It specifies CASSVRDSYNEQFF. The V and J genes are TRBV14 and TRBJ2-1; 7 nucleotides line up with TRBD1. The CDR3 covers 14 residues. J was trimmed by 3 bases and V by 5 bases; bases with no gene match: 4. The V gene's germline CDR1 is SGHDN and CDR2 FVKESK.

The chain is built from TRBV28 and TRBJ2-1; 9 bases line up with TRBD1. With 4 bases clipped from V and 5 bases from J, the junction kept 9 bases outside the gene matches. The germline V gene encodes CDR1 MDHEN and CDR2 SYDVKM. This CDR3 region has 16 residues. The CDR3 loop is CASSWADRGIDNEQFF. The CDR3 DNA follows: TGTGCCAGCAGTTGGGCGGACAGGGGTATCGACAATGAGCAGTTCTTC.

A single count supports this clone. CDR3 in DNA: TGTGCCAGCAGCACCTGGACGGGGAGCACAGATACGCAGTATTTT. As protein: CASSTWTGSTDTQYF. The J gene is TRBJ2-3, the V gene TRBV13; a weak D match, TRBD2 (5 bases). V lost 5 bases to trimming and J lost 0 bases, with 12 bases between them. The CDR3 contains 15 residues. Per the germline V gene, CDR1 is PRHDT and CDR2 is FYEKMQ (reference sequence).

This clone has just one count. The J gene is TRBJ1-2, the V gene TRBV5-6, with TRBD1 matching 7 bases. J lost 8 bases, V lost 5 bases, and 9 bases had no gene match. The CDR3 totals 13 residues. The germline gives CDR1 SGHDT, CDR2 YYEEEE. The CDR3 protein is CASRLTGDHGYTF. The CDR3 DNA is TGTGCCAGCAGACTTACAGGGGACCACGGCTACACCTTC.

V usage is TRBV20-1 and J usage is TRBJ2-7; the D call may be TRBD1 or TRBD2 (5 bases each). Germline-derived CDR1 and CDR2 are DFQATT and SNEGSKA (reference sequence). With 3 bases removed from V and 5 bases from J, the gap between germline ends came to 8 bases. This CDR3 is built from 11 residues. The CDR3 sequence: CSARVGDEQYF. DNA of the CDR3: TGCAGTGCTAGGGTGGGGGACGAGCAGTACTTC.

This chain links TRBV27 with TRBJ2-6, with D hard to call. The CDR3 covers 13 residues. CDR1 and CDR2 (germline): MNHEY, SMNVEV (reference sequence). DNA of the CDR3: TGTGGGGCCTCTGATAGGGGGGCCAACGTCCTGACTTTC. Amino acid sequence: CGASDRGANVLTF. The full variable domain, its missing parts supplied by reference TRBV27 and TRBJ2-6, is EAQVTQNPRYLITVTGKKLTVTCSQNMNHEYMSWYRQDPGLGLRQIYYSMNVEVTDKGDVPEGYKVSRKEKRNFPLILESPSPNQTSLYFCGASDRGANVLTFGAGSRLTVL.

V usage is TRBV28 and J usage is TRBJ2-7; D is perhaps TRBD1 (6 bases). In germline, CDR1 is MDHEN, CDR2 SYDVKM. CDR3 length: 15 residues. Trimming took 3 bases from V and 5 from J, leaving 17 bases between them. CDR3 in amino acids: CASSFDETGTDEQYF. DNA of the CDR3: TGTGCCAGCAGTTTTGACGAGACAGGTACGGACGAGCAGTACTTC.

This clone was seen just once. V and J are TRBV9 and TRBJ2-7; TRBD2 matches at 7 bases. The V segment lost 0 bases and the J segment 3 bases; nucleotides outside the gene matches: 6. Germline CDR1 is SGDLS and CDR2 is YYNGEE. This CDR3 spans 15 amino acids. The DNA of the CDR3 is TGTGCCAGCAGCGTAGAGTCACGGGGGGACTACGAGCAGTACTTC. Translated: CASSVESRGDYEQYF.